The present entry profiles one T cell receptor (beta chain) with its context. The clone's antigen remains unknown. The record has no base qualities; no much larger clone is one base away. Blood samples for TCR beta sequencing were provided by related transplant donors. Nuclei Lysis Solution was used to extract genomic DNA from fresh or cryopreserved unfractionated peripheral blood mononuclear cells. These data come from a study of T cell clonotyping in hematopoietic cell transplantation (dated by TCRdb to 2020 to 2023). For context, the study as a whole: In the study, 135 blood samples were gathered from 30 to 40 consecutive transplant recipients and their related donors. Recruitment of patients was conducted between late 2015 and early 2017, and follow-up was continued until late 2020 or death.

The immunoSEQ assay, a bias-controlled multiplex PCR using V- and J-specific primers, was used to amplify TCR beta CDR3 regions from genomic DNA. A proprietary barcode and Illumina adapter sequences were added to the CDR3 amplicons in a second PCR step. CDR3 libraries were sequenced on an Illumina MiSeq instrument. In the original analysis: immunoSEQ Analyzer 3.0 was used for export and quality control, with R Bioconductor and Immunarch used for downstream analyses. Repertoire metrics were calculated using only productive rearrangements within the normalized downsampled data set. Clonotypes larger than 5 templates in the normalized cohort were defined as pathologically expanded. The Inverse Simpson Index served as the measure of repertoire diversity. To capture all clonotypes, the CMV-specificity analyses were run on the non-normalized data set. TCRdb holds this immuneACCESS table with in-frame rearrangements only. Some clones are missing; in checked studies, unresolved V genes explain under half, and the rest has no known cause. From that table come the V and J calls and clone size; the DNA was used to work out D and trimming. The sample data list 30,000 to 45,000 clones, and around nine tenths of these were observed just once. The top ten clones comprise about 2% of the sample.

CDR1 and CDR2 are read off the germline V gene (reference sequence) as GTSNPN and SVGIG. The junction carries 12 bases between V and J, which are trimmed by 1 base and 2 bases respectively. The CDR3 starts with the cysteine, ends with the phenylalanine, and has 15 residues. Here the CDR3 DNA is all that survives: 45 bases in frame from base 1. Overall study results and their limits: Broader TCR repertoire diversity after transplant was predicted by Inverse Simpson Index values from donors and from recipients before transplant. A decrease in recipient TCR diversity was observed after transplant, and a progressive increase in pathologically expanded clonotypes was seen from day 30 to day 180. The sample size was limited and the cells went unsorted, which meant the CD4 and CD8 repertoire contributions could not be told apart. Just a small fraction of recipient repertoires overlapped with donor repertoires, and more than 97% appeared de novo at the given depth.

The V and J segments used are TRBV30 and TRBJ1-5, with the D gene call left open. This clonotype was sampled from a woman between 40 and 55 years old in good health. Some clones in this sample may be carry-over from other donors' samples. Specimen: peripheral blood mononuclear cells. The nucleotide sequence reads TGTGCCTGGAGTGGGGGTCAAAACCGCAATCAGCCCCAGCATTTT. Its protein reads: CAWSGGQNRNQPQHF.